These 17 T cell receptor beta chains were sequenced from one sample in a study of shared clonotypes between healthy human individuals. Generated by immunoSEQ multiplex PCR, the TCRdb table keeps only in-frame clones and is missing some. The table lists approximately 1.5 million clones, approximately 98.5% of them singletons. Sequenced input: naive CD4+ T cells sorted from blood. As to subset: CD45RA+ positively selected. The receptor source for this set is a man aged 25 to 40 in good health.

This clone turned up a few times. The same CDR3 can be traced to other DNA sequences in this sample. The chain combines TRBV27 with TRBJ1-5; possible D gene TRBD1, 5 bases. The CDR3 extends over 14 amino acids. Per the germline V gene, CDR1 is MNHEY and CDR2 is SMNVEV (reference sequence). Trimming pared 2 bases from V and 3 bases from J, leaving 8 bases between. CDR3 protein: CASSLQGSNQPQHF. CDR3 coding DNA: TGTGCCAGCAGTTTACAGGGATCCAATCAGCCCCAGCATTTT.

CDR3 sequence (DNA): TGCGCCAGCAGCCAAGTGAAGGGGAACACTGAAGCTTTCTTT. It encodes CASSQVKGNTEAFF. The rearrangement uses TRBV4-3 and TRBJ1-1; D is unresolved. Trimming left V 1 base short and J 1 base short, with 7 bases between. The CDR3 is made up of 14 amino acids. CDR1 and CDR2 from the germline V gene are LGHNA and YSLEER.

The chain joins TRBV27 to TRBJ2-7, with 8 positions matching TRBD1. Trimming cost V 6 bases and J 6 bases; bases outside gene matches: 10. Germline loops: CDR1 MNHEY, CDR2 SMNVEV (reference sequence). CDR3 length: 14 residues. The chain's CDR3 is CASRSRRGLSEQYF. The CDR3, as DNA: TGTGCCAGCAGATCGCGCAGGGGGCTTTCCGAGCAGTACTTC.

The genes are TRBV7-9 and TRBJ2-5; D not certain. The CDR3 spans 15 residues. The ends were cut back, 2 bases at V and 1 base at J, with 11 bases in the middle. CDR1 and CDR2 from the germline V gene are SEHNR and FQNEAQ (reference sequence). The CDR3 loop is CASSLSIRTQETQYF. CDR3 bases: TGTGCCAGCAGCTTATCAATCCGGACCCAAGAGACCCAGTACTTC.

V gene TRBV7-2 combines with J gene TRBJ2-1, with 7 positions matching TRBD1. The germline V gene encodes CDR1 SGHTA and CDR2 FQGNSA. V lost 5 bases, J lost 0 bases, and 4 bases stayed unmatched. This CDR3 is 15 amino acids long. Here the CDR3 DNA reads TGTGCCAGCAGCGATGGGACAGTCTCCTACAATGAGCAGTTCTTC. Protein product: CASSDGTVSYNEQFF.

The chain uses TRBV28 and TRBJ2-7; maybe TRBD1 (6 bases). Trimming pared 6 bases from V and 2 bases from J, leaving 17 bases between. Germline V gene lookup returns CDR1 MDHEN and CDR2 SYDVKM. The length of the CDR3 is 15 residues. This CDR3 reads CASSPTQTGPYEQYF. The CDR3 coding sequence is TGTGCCAGCAGCCCTACCCAGACAGGACCCTACGAGCAGTACTTC.

The chain links TRBV6-1 to TRBJ1-2; D possibly corresponds to TRBD1 (5 bases). CDR1 is MNHNS and CDR2 is SASEGT in the germline V gene. V was shortened by 3 bases and J by 5 bases, with 16 bases between the two germline ends. The CDR3 extends over 15 amino acids. The CDR3 protein is CASSDPPQGLYGYTF. DNA of the CDR3: TGTGCCAGCAGTGACCCCCCGCAGGGCTTATATGGCTACACCTTC.

This clone occurred once. V is TRBV4-2 and J is TRBJ2-7; D call uncertain. This CDR3 comprises 14 residues. Between the trimmed V and J ends, which lost 0 bases and 1 base, there was a span of 7 bases. Germline V gene data show CDR1 as LGHNA and CDR2 as YNFKEQ. The CDR3 here is CASSQDSRSYEQYF. In DNA form, the CDR3 reads TGTGCCAGCAGCCAAGACAGCCGGTCCTACGAGCAGTACTTC.

This chain uses TRBV29-1 with TRBJ2-2; TRBD1 is a possible D gene (7 bases). V was trimmed by 4 bases and J by 6 bases, leaving 18 bases between them. CDR1 and CDR2 (germline): SQVTM, ANQGSEA. This CDR3 spans 15 amino acids. The CDR3 DNA sequence: TGCAGCGTTGTAGCGGACAGGAACAGTCCCGGGGAGCTGTTTTTT. This sequence encodes CSVVADRNSPGELFF.

Here the CDR3 reads CASSPLAVTYTDTQYF. In DNA, the CDR3 is TGTGCCAGCTCACCACTAGCGGTAACATACACAGATACGCAGTATTTT. The chain recombines TRBV18 with TRBJ2-3; TRBD2 might be the D (6 bases). This CDR3 spans 16 amino acids. Germline values: CDR1 KGHSH, CDR2 LQKENI. V lost 1 base, J lost 2 bases, and 13 bases lay in between. Supplemented by reference TRBV18 and TRBJ2-3, the full variable domain reads NAGVMQNPRHLVRRRGQEARLRCSPMKGHSHVYWYRQLPEEGLKFMVYLQKENIIDESGMPKERFSAEFPKEGPSILRIQQVVRGDSAAYFCASSPLAVTYTDTQYFGPGTRLTVL.

The CDR3 loop is CASSLTKSYTDTQYF. CDR3 nucleotides: TGTGCCAGCAGCTTAACGAAGTCATACACAGATACGCAGTATTTT. The V call is TRBV7-3, the J call TRBJ2-3, with unresolved D. Germline V gene sequence: CDR1 SGHTA, CDR2 FQGTGA. CDR3 length equals 15 residues. V lost 0 bases and J lost 2, with 9 bases in between.

The chain carries TRBV7-9 and TRBJ2-5; tentative D call: TRBD1 (6 bases). The CDR3 is 15 amino acids. The germline V gene has CDR1 SEHNR and CDR2 FQNEAQ (reference sequence). V was pared by 2 bases and J by 2 bases, with 12 bases between. CDR3 amino acids: CASSLFRTGQETQYF. The CDR3 DNA reads TGTGCCAGCAGCTTATTTCGTACAGGGCAAGAGACCCAGTACTTC.

This clone has only one observation. The rearrangement joins TRBV5-4 to TRBJ2-7; D unresolved. Trimming left V 0 bases short and J 2 bases short, with 12 bases between. Germline lookup yields CDR1 SGHNT and CDR2 YYREEE (reference sequence). The CDR3 runs to 15 residues. The CDR3 nucleotides are TGTGCCAGCAGCTTGGTCCGGGCCTCCCCCTACGAGCAGTACTTC. Protein: CASSLVRASPYEQYF.

This clone was seen more than once but under ten times. The same CDR3 can be traced to other DNA sequences in this sample. V gene TRBV18 combines with J gene TRBJ2-5; no firm D call. V was trimmed by 1 base and J by 2 bases, leaving 2 bases between them. The germline V gene has CDR1 KGHSH and CDR2 LQKENI. The CDR3 has 12 residues. This CDR3 is CASSPLQETQYF. The DNA for the CDR3 is TGTGCCAGCTCACCACTTCAAGAGACCCAGTACTTC.

The V and J genes are TRBV5-1 and TRBJ2-7, with 11 bases aligning to TRBD1. Per germline, CDR1 SGHRS and CDR2 YFSETQ. The CDR3 is 15 residues long. The V gene end was trimmed by 3 bases and the J gene end by 5 bases; junction bases not matched to a gene: 7. CDR3 residues: CASSSAGTGGDEQYF. For the CDR3, the DNA is TGCGCCAGCAGCTCTGCCGGGACAGGGGGGGACGAGCAGTACTTC.

The CDR3 loop reads CATSRDPGINLLAYNEQFF. CDR3 coding DNA: TGTGCCACCAGCAGAGATCCCGGCATAAACCTTCTCGCGTACAATGAGCAGTTCTTC. This sequence joins TRBV15 and TRBJ2-1; D unclear. The CDR3 length is 19 residues. The germline V gene encodes CDR1 LNHNV and CDR2 YYDKDF (reference sequence). Trimming took 0 bases from V and 4 from J, leaving 22 bases between them.

This clone was observed once. This chain uses TRBV27 with TRBJ1-1; 12 bases agree with TRBD1. CDR1 and CDR2 from the germline V gene are MNHEY and SMNVEV (reference sequence). The CDR3 is 17 residues long. V gave up 2 bases and J gave up 1 base; unmatched junction bases: 5. For the CDR3, the DNA is TGTGCCAGCAGTTTAACCGGGACAGGGGGCTGGAACACTGAAGCTTTCTTT. Amino acid sequence: CASSLTGTGGWNTEAFF.